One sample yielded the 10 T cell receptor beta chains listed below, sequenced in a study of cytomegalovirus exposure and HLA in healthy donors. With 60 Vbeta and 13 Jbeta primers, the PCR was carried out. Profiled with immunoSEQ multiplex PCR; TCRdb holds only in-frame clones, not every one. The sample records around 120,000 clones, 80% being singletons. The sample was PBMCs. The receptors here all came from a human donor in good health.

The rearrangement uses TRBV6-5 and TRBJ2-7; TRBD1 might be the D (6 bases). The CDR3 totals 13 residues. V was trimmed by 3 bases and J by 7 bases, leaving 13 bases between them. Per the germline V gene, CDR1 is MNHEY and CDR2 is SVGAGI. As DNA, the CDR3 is TGTGCCAGCAGTTATATCGACAGGCGTGAGCAGTACTTC. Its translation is CASSYIDRREQYF.

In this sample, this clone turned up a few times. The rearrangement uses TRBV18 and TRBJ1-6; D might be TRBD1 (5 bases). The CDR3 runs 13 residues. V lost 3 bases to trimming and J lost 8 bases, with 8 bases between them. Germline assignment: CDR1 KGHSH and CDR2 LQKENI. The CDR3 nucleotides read TGTGCCAGCTCACCGGGGGGTGATTCACCCCTCCACTTT. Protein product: CASSPGGDSPLHF.

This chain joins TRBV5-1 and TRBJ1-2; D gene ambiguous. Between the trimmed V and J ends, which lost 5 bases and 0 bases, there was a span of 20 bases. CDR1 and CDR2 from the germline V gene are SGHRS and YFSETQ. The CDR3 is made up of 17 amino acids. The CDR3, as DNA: TGCGCCAGCAGTTACGCGCCCCAGGATTCAGCTAACTATGGCTACACCTTC. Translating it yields CASSYAPQDSANYGYTF.

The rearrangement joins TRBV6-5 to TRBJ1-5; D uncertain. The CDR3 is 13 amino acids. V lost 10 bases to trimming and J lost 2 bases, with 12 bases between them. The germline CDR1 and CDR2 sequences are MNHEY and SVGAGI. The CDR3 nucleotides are TGTGCCACCTTAGCTATGGGCAATCAGCCCCAGCATTTT. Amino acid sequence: CATLAMGNQPQHF.

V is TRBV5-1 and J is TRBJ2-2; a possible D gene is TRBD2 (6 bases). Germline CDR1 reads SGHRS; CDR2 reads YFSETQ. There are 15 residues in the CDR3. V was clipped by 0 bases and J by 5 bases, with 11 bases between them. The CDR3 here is CASSLDRTITGELFF. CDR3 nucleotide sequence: TGCGCCAGCAGCTTGGACAGGACTATAACCGGGGAGCTGTTTTTT. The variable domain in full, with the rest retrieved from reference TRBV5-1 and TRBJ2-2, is KAGVTQTPRYLIKTRGQQVTLSCSPISGHRSVSWYQQTPGQGLQFLFEYFSETQRNKGNFPGRFSGRQFSNSRSEMNVSTLELGDSALYLCASSLDRTITGELFFGEGSRLTVL.

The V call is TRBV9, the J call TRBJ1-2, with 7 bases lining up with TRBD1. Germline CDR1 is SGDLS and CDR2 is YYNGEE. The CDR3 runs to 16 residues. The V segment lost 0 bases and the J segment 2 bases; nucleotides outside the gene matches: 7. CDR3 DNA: TGTGCCAGCAGCGTAGAACAGACAGGGCCCAACTATGGCTACACCTTC. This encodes CASSVEQTGPNYGYTF.

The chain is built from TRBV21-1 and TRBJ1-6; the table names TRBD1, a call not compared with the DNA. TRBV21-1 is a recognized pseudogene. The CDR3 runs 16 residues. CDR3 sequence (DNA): TGTGCCAGCAGCAAAGACGGGGACAGGGGAAATTCACCCCTCCACTTT. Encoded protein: CASSKDGDRGNSPLHF.

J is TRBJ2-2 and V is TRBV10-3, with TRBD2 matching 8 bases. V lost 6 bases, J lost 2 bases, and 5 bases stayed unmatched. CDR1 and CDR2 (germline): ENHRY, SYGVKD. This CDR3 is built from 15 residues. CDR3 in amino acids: CAIRVAGSNTGELFF. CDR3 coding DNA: TGTGCCATCAGGGTAGCGGGGTCTAACACCGGGGAGCTGTTTTTT.

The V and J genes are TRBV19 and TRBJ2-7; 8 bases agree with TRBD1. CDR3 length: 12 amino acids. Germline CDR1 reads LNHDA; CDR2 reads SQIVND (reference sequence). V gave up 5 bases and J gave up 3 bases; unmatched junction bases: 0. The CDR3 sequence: CASSGTGYEQYF. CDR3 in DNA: TGTGCCAGTAGTGGGACAGGCTACGAGCAGTACTTC. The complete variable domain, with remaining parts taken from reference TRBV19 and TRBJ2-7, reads DGGITQSPKYLFRKEGQNVTLSCEQNLNHDAMYWYRQDPGQGLRLIYYSQIVNDFQKGDIAEGYSVSREKKESFPLTVTSAQKNPTAFYLCASSGTGYEQYFGPGTRLTVT.

The chain's CDR3 is CASSPGQGSSEAFF. CDR3 nucleotide sequence: TGTGCCAGCAGTCCGGGACAGGGGTCGTCTGAAGCTTTCTTT. The chain recombines TRBV6-4 with TRBJ1-1, with 10 bases lining up with TRBD1. The CDR3 loop spans 14 amino acids. The J segment lost 6 bases and the V segment lost 5 bases, leaving 6 bases of the junction unmatched. Germline V gene lookup returns CDR1 MRHNA and CDR2 SNTAGT.